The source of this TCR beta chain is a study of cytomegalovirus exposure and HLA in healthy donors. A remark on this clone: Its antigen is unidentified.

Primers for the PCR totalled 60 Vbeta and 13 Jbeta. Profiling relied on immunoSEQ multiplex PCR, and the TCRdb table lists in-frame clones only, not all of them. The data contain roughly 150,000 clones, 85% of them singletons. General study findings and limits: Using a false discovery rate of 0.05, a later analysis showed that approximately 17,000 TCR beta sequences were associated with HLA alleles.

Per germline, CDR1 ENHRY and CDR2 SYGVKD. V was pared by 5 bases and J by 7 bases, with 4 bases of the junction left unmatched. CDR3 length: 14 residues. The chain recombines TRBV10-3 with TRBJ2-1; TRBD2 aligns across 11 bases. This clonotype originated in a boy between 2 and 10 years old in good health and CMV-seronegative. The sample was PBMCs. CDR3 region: CAISHSSGGNEQFF. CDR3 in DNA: TGTGCCATCAGTCACTCTAGCGGGGGGAATGAGCAGTTCTTC.